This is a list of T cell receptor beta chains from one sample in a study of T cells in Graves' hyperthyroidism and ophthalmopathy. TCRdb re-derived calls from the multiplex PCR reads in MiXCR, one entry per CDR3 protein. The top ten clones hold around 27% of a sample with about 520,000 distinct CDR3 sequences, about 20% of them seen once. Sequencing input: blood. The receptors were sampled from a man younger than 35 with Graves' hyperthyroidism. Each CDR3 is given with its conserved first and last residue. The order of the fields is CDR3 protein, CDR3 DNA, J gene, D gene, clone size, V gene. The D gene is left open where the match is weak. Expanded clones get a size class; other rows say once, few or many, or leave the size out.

CASNNRRNYGYTF | TGTGCCAGTAATAATCGTCGTAACTATGGCTACACCTTC | TRBJ1-2 | NA | NA | TRBV19
CASSEYRGRGNQPQHF | TGTGCCAGTAGTGAGTACAGGGGGCGCGGCAATCAGCCCCAGCATTTT | TRBJ1-5 | TRBD1 | few | TRBV19
CASSPGDREEQYF | TGTGCCAGCAGCCCCGGGGACAGGGAGGAGCAGTACTTC | TRBJ2-7 | TRBD1 | many | TRBV12-3/TRBV12-4
CASSEREGVFMDEQYF | TGTGCCAGCAGTGAAAGGGAGGGTGTTTTCATGGACGAGCAGTACTTC | TRBJ2-7 | TRBD2 | many | TRBV6-1
CASKGRGTEAFF | TGTGCCAGTAAGGGGCGGGGCACTGAAGCTTTCTTT | TRBJ1-1 | NA | many | TRBV19
CSATKLGGTEAFF | TGCAGTGCCACAAAGCTCGGGGGCACTGAAGCTTTCTTT | TRBJ1-1 | NA | NA | TRBV20-1
CARLGDRGAHEQYF | TGTGCCAGACTAGGGGACAGAGGTGCCCACGAGCAGTACTTC | TRBJ2-7 | TRBD1 | NA | TRBV12-3/TRBV12-4
CASSLRGLDGYEQYF | TGTGCCAGCAGTTTAAGGGGACTAGACGGGTACGAGCAGTACTTC | TRBJ2-7 | TRBD2 | many | TRBV27
CASIGDGPYGYTF | TGTGCCAGCATTGGGGACGGTCCCTATGGCTACACCTTC | TRBJ1-2 | NA | NA | TRBV6-1
CASSPPISYEQYF | TGTGCCAGCAGCCCCCCGATCTCCTACGAGCAGTACTTC | TRBJ2-7 | NA | NA | TRBV7-9
CASTFTQGSEETQYF | TGTGCCAGCACCTTTACACAGGGTAGTGAGGAGACCCAGTACTTC | TRBJ2-5 | NA | many | TRBV7-8
CASSIGRGQETQYF | TGTGCCAGTAGTATAGGACGGGGACAAGAGACCCAGTACTTC | TRBJ2-5 | NA | few | TRBV19
CASSSPRGQGLLDTQYF | TGTGCCAGCAGTTCCCCGAGGGGACAGGGTCTGTTAGATACGCAGTATTTT | TRBJ2-3 | TRBD1 | NA | TRBV28
CASSFQIAYGYTF | TGTGCCAGCAGTTTTCAGATCGCCTATGGCTACACCTTC | TRBJ1-2 | NA | many | TRBV28
CASSHPRQPQHF | TGTGCCAGCAGTCACCCCCGACAGCCCCAGCATTTT | TRBJ1-5 | NA | many | TRBV27
CASSSRQGLYGYTF | TGTGCCAGCAGTTCAAGACAGGGTCTCTATGGCTACACCTTC | TRBJ1-2 | TRBD1 | many | TRBV27
CASSVNRHYGYTF | TGTGCCAGCAGTGTTAACCGGCACTATGGCTACACCTTC | TRBJ1-2 | NA | many | TRBV2
CSVSWIATETQYF | TGCAGCGTTTCGTGGATAGCAACCGAGACCCAGTACTTC | TRBJ2-5 | NA | few | TRBV29-1
CAITEGIPYEQYF | TGTGCCATCACCGAGGGGATCCCCTACGAGCAGTACTTC | TRBJ2-7 | NA | many | TRBV10-3
CASSSKTGGGYTF | TGTGCCAGCAGTTCGAAAACAGGGGGTGGCTACACCTTC | TRBJ1-2 | TRBD1 | many | TRBV6-5